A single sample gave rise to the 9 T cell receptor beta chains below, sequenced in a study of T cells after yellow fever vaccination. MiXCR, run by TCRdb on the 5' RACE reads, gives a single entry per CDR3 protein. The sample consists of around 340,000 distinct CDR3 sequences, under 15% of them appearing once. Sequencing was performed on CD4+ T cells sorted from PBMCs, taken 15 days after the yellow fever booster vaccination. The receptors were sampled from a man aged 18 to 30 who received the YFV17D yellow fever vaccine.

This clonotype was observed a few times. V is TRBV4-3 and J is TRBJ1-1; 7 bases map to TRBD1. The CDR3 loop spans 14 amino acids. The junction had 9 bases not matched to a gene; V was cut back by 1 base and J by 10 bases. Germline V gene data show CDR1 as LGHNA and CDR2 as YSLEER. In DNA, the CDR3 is TGCGCCAGCAGCCAAGGGACAGGAGGAGATCGAGCTTTCTTT. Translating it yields CASSQGTGGDRAFF.

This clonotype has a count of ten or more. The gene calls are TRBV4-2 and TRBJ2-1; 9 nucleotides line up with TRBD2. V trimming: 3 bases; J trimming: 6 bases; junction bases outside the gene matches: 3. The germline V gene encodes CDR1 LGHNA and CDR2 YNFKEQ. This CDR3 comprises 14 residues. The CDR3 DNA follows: TGTGCCAGCAGCCAGGAGACTAGCGGCAATGAGCAGTTCTTC. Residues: CASSQETSGNEQFF.

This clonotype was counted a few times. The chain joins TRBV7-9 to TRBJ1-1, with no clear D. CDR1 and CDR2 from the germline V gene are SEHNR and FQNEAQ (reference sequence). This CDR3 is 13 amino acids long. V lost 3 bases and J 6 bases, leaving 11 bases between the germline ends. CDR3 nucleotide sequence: TGTGCCAGCAGCTTGAGGGTCACGGCTGAAGCTTTCTTT. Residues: CASSLRVTAEAFF.

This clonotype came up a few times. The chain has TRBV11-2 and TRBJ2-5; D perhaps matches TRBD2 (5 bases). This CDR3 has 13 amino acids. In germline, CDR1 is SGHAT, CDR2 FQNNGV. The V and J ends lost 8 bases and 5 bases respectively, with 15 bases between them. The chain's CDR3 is CASVRGFLETQYF. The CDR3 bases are TGTGCCAGCGTCCGGGGATTTTTGGAGACCCAGTACTTC.

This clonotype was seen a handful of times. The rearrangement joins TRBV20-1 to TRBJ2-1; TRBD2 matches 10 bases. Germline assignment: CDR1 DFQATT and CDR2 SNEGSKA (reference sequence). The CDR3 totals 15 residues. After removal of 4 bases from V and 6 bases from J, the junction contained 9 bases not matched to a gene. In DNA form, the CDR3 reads TGCAGTGCTACTCCGGCTAGCGGGGGCTCCAATGAGCAGTTCTTC. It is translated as CSATPASGGSNEQFF.

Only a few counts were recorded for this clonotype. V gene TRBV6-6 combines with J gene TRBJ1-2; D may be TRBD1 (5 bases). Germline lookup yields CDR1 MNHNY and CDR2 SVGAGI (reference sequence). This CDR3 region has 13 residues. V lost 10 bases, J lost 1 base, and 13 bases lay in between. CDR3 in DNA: TGTGCCATTAGGGGATTTGTTAACTATGGCTACACCTTC. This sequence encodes CAIRGFVNYGYTF.

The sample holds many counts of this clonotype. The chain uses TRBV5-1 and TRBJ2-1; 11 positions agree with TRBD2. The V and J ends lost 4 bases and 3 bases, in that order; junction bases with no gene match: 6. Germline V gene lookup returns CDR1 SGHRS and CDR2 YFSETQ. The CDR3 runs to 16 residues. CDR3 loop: CASSGLAGGSYNEQFF. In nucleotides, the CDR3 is TGCGCCAGCAGCGGTTTAGCGGGGGGGAGCTACAATGAGCAGTTCTTC. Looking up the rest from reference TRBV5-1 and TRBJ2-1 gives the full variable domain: KAGVTQTPRYLIKTRGQQVTLSCSPISGHRSVSWYQQTPGQGLQFLFEYFSETQRNKGNFPGRFSGRQFSNSRSEMNVSTLELGDSALYLCASSGLAGGSYNEQFFGPGTRLTVL.

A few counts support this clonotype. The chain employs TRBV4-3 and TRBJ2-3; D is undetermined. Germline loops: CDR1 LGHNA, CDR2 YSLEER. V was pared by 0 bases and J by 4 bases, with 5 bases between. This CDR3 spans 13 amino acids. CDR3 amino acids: CASSQEVADTQYF. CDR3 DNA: TGCGCCAGCAGCCAAGAGGTGGCAGATACGCAGTATTTT.

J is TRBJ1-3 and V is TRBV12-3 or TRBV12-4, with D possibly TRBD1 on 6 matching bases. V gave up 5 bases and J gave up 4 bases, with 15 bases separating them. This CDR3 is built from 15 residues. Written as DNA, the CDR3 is TGTGCCAGCAGTCCGAACAGGGCGTCCGGAAACACCATATATTTT. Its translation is CASSPNRASGNTIYF.